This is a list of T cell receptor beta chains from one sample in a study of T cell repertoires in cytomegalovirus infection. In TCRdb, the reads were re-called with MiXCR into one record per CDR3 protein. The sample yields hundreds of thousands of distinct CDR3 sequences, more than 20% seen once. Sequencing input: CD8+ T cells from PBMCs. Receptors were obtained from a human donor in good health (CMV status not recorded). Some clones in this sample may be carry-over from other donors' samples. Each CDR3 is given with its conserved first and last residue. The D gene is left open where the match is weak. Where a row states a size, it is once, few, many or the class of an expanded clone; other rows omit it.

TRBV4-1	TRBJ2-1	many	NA	TGCGCCAGCAGCCAAGGGGAAATGGCCTACAATGAGCAGTTCTTC	CASSQGEMAYNEQFF
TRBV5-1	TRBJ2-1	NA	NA	TGCGCCAGCGCCCTACTATCGGGGCCCTACAATGAGCAGTTCTTC	CASALLSGPYNEQFF
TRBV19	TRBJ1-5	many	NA	TGTGCCAGTGCCCCGGGTTGGGGCAATCAGCCCCAGCATTTT	CASAPGWGNQPQHF
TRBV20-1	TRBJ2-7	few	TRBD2	TGCAGTGCTAGACATTACAATCCCCTAGCGGGGGCTTACTCCTACGAGCAGTACTTC	CSARHYNPLAGAYSYEQYF
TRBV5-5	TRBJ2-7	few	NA	TGTGCCAGCAGCAACACGGACATATCCTACGAGCAGTACTTC	CASSNTDISYEQYF
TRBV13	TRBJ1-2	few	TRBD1	TGTGCCAGCAGCTCGTCGAACTTGGGACAGGGGGCATCTGGCTACACCTTC	CASSSSNLGQGASGYTF
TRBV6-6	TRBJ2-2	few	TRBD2	TGTGCCAGCAGTCGACTAGCCTGGGGAATCACCGGGGAGCTGTTTTTT	CASSRLAWGITGELFF
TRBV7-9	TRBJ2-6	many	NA	TGTGCCAGCACACTGAGGGATGGGGCCAACGTCCTGACTTTC	CASTLRDGANVLTF
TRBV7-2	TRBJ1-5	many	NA	TGTGCCAGCAGCTTACAGGGCAGCTTCAATCAGCCCCAGCATTTT	CASSLQGSFNQPQHF
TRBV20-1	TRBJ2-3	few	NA	TGCAGTGCTAGAGATCCGCAGGGGAGCACAGATACGCAGTATTTT	CSARDPQGSTDTQYF
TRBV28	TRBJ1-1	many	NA	TGTGCCAGCAGGATGGACAGAAACACTGAAGCTTTCTTT	CASRMDRNTEAFF
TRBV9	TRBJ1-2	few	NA	TGTGCCAGCAGCGTTGGTAAGGATCGTAACTATGGCTACACCTTC	CASSVGKDRNYGYTF
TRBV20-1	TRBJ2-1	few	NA	TGCAGTGCTCAGGCGGGCTCCAGCTCCTACAATGAGCAGTTCTTC	CSAQAGSSSYNEQFF
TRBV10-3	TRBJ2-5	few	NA	TGTGCCATCAGTGAGTCGAATCAGGGGGAGACCCAGTACTTC	CAISESNQGETQYF
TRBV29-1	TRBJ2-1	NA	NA	TGCAGCGTTGAGCTATACAGGGAAGAAGGATACAATGAGCAGTTCTTC	CSVELYREEGYNEQFF
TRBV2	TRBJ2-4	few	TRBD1	TGTGCCACTGTCAGGGGGCAAGGCATTCAGTACTTC	CATVRGQGIQYF
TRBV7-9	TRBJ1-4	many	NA	TGTGCCAGCAGCTTTAGACCCTTGACAGCGATTAATGAAAAACTGTTTTTT	CASSFRPLTAINEKLFF
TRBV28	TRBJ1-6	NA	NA	TGTGCCAGCAGTTTGGGTCAGGGCCGACTTTGGGGGTCACCCCTCCACTTT	CASSLGQGRLWGSPLHF
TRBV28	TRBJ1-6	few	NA	TGTGCCAGCAGTTTAGGCCACACGAATTCACCCCTCCACTTT	CASSLGHTNSPLHF
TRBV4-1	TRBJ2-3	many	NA	TGCGCCAGCAGCCACGGGACGAGCACAGATACGCAGTATTTT	CASSHGTSTDTQYF
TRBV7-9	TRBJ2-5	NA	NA	TGTGCCAGCAGCCCCCCGGCAGGCGGGGTAGAGACCCAGTACTTC	CASSPPAGGVETQYF
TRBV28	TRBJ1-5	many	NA	TGTGCCAGCACCCTCCTTAGCAATCAGCCCCAGCATTTT	CASTLLSNQPQHF
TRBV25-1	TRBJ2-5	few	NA	TGTGCCAGCAGTGAGCGAAGGTTAGGGAGCCAAGAGACCCAGTACTTC	CASSERRLGSQETQYF
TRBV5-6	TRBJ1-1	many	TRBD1	TGTGCCAGCAGCTTAGCAGGGGGGAACACTGAAGCTTTCTTT	CASSLAGGNTEAFF
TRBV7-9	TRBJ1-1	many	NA	TGTGCCAGCATCCCTAATGGAGGCACTGAAGCTTTCTTT	CASIPNGGTEAFF
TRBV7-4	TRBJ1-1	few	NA	TGTGCCAGCAGCCCACGGGTCGAGGACACTGAAGCTTTCTTT	CASSPRVEDTEAFF
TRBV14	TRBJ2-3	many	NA	TGTGCCAGCAGCCAAGATCAGCTCAGACTCACCACAGATACGCAGTATTTT	CASSQDQLRLTTDTQYF
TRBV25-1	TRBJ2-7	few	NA	TGTGCCAGCACTTTAGGCGGAGCCTACGAGCAGTACTTC	CASTLGGAYEQYF
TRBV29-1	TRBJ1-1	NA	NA	TGCAGCGCTGCTAACAGATATGAGAACACTGAAGCTTTCTTT	CSAANRYENTEAFF
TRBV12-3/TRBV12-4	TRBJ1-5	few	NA	TGTGCCTCAGGGACCGAGGGTTTCAATCAGCCCCAGCATTTT	CASGTEGFNQPQHF
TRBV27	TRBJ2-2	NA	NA	TGTGCCAGCAGTTTAAAGGTTCCCAACACCGGGGAGCTGTTTTTT	CASSLKVPNTGELFF
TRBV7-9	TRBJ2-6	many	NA	TGTGCCAGCAGCCCTAAAGAATCTGGGGCCAACGTCCTGACTTTC	CASSPKESGANVLTF
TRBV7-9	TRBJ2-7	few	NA	TGTGCCAGCAGCTTAGGACAGGCCACTGAGTGGTACTTC	CASSLGQATEWYF
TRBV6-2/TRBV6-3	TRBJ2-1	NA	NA	TGTGCCAGCAGTTACCCTCAACAGGAGGGAGGACATGAGCAGTTCTTC	CASSYPQQEGGHEQFF
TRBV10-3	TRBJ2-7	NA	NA	TGTGCCATCAGAACACAGGGCACCGAGCAGTACTTC	CAIRTQGTEQYF
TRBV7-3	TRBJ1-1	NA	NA	TGTGCCAGCAGCTTAGGGGGGGGGGGGGTGAACACTGAAGCTTTCTTT	CASSLGGGGVNTEAFF
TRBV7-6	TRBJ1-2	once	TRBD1	TGTGCCAGCAGCTTAGCCCGGGACAGTAGTAACTATGGCTACACCTTC	CASSLARDSSNYGYTF
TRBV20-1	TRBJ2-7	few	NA	TGCGGAGTGGGGAGCTCCTACGAGCAGTACTTC	CGVGSSYEQYF
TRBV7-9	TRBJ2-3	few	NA	TGTGCCAGCAGCTTAGAGGGCGGGTCCCCGGCAGATACGCAGTATTTT	CASSLEGGSPADTQYF
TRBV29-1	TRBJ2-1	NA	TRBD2	TGCAGCGTTGACAATTTCGAGCGGGGGGCATACAATGAGCAGTTCTTC	CSVDNFERGAYNEQFF
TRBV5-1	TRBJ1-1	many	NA	TGCGCCAGCAGTGGATTAAACACTGAAGCTTTCTTT	CASSGLNTEAFF
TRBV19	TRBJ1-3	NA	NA	TGTGCCAGTACATCAGGACTGACCTCTGGAAACACCATATATTTT	CASTSGLTSGNTIYF
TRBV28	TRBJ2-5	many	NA	TGTGCCAGCAGCCCCTGGCGGGGCGGAGAGACCCAGTACTTC	CASSPWRGGETQYF
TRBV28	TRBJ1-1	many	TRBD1	TGTGCCAGCAGTTTTTTCACCCGAGACAGGGAGGGGAACACTGAAGCTTTCTTT	CASSFFTRDREGNTEAFF
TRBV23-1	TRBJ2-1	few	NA	TGCGCCAGCAGTCAACTCCCACGCGTTTGTTCGCAGGACAATGAGCAGTTCTTC	CASSQLPRVCSQDNEQFF
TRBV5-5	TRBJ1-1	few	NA	TGTGCCAGCAGCCCGTTCTCCCGCGGGGGCGGCGGGAACACTGAAGCTTTCTTT	CASSPFSRGGGGNTEAFF
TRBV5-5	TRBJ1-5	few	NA	TGTGCCAGCAGCCAGGACGGACTCAATCAGCCCCAGCATTTT	CASSQDGLNQPQHF
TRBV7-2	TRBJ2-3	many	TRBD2	TGTGCCAGCAGCCCCGGGACTAGCAAGACAGATACGCAGTATTTT	CASSPGTSKTDTQYF
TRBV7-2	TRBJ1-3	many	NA	TGTGCCAGCAGCCCGCTTCTCGACAGGAGGGCTGGAAACACCATATATTTT	CASSPLLDRRAGNTIYF